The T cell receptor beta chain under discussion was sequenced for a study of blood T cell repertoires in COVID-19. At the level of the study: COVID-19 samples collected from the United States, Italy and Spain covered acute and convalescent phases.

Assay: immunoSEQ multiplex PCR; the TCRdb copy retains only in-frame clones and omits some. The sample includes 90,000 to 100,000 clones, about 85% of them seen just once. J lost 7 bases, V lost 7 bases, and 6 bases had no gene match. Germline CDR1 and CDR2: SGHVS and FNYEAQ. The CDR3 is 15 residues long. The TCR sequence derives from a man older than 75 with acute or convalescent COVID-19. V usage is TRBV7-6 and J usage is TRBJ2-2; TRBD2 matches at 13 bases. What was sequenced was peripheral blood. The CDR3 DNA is TGTGCCAGCACCTCACTAGCGGGAGGGTTCGGGGAGCTGTTTTTT. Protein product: CASTSLAGGFGELFF.